This entry features one TCR beta chain sequence. Trimming left V 1 base short and J 0 bases short, with 6 bases between. The CDR3 totals 14 residues. The V gene's germline CDR1 is SGHRS and CDR2 YFSETQ. These data come from a study of cytomegalovirus exposure and HLA in healthy donors. This PCR relied on a set of 60 Vbeta primers and 13 Jbeta primers. Method: immunoSEQ multiplex PCR; TCRdb's copy keeps in-frame clones and lacks some. The sample shows fewer than 150,000 clones, 76% of them seen only once. The TCR originated in a man aged 18 to 35 in good health and CMV-seronegative. The chain couples TRBV5-1 to TRBJ2-3; D remains unclear. Sequenced material: PBMCs. This CDR3 reads CASSLPGSTDTQYF. The DNA of the CDR3 is TGCGCCAGCAGCTTGCCGGGTAGCACAGATACGCAGTATTTT.